This T cell receptor (beta chain) is drawn from a study of beta chain features in type 1 diabetes. Study observations and caveats: There was a moderate but significant shortening of TCRB CDR3s in all four CD4+ subsets of Type 1 diabetes patients. A cDNA-based sequencing approach could over-represent cells with high TCR expression.

On this clone: Its matching antigen is unknown.

cDNA synthesis used the whole RNA isolate, giving expressed TCRB sequences. The assay was immunoSEQ multiplex PCR, and TCRdb's table has in-frame clones only and misses some. The sample includes under 300,000 clones, under 8.5% seen only once; the top ten take more than 0.9%. Trimming removed 0 bases at V and 7 bases at J, with 6 bases between. Germline V gives CDR1 ENHRY, CDR2 SYGVKD. CDR3 length: 12 residues. The sample was central memory CD4+ T cells from blood. The chain has TRBV10-3 and TRBJ1-1; D gene ambiguous. The sequence was collected from a woman aged 18-35 years in good health. This chain's CDR3 is CAISESSGEAFF. The CDR3 DNA reads as TGTGCCATCAGTGAGTCGTCGGGTGAAGCTTTCTTT.